This T cell receptor (beta chain) emerged from a study of a mutant IDH1 vaccine in newly diagnosed glioma. Study as a whole: Most patients had received both radiotherapy and temozolomide, the prior options being radiotherapy, temozolomide, or both.

After removal of 6 bases from V and 6 bases from J, the junction contained 7 bases not matched to a gene. CDR3 length equals 14 residues. Per the germline V gene, CDR1 is SGHRS and CDR2 is YFSETQ. Time point given: week 11, during vaccination. The study gave 300 ug of mutant IDH1 20-mer peptide per vaccine dose, with topical imiquimod. Each tumor in the donors was a new WHO grade 3 or 4 astrocytoma, IDH1-mutant and ATRX-lost. Using immunoSEQ multiplex PCR, the repertoire was profiled, and TCRdb retains in-frame clones only, with some absent. The table includes 40,000 or so clones, 65% to 85% detected once. Turning to this clone: The antigen is undetermined.

This chain connects TRBV5-1 to TRBJ2-2; the match to TRBD2 covers 8 bases. Sequences were derived from PBMCs, sampled from a glioma patient whose treatment included an IDH1 peptide vaccine. The TCR sequence derives from a man between 35 and 55 years old with glioma. CDR3 bases: TGCGCCAGCACACTAGCGGAAGGGGCCGGGGAGCTGTTTTTT. Amino acids: CASTLAEGAGELFF.